What follows are 21 T cell receptor beta chains derived from one specimen sequenced in a study of post-analysis software for immune sequencing data. Study outcomes and limitations: Elevated frequency relative to controls characterized roughly five TRBV segments in patients, TRBV5-6, TRBV5-1 and TRBV20-1 among them.

TCR beta cDNA libraries included unique molecular identifiers. TCRdb independently ran MiXCR on the PCR reads; one entry per CDR3 protein. Of approximately 400,000 distinct CDR3 sequences in the sample, around 37% are singletons; the top ten hold around an eighth. The antigens for these receptors are not known. The sequenced material came from blood. The origin of the receptors is a girl aged 5 to 17 with multiple sclerosis.

V and J are TRBV7-3 and TRBJ2-1, with D maybe TRBD2 (6 bases). There are 17 residues in the CDR3. Germline-derived CDR1 and CDR2 are SGHTA and FQGTGA. V gave up 0 bases and J gave up 7 bases, with 19 bases separating them. CDR3 residues: CASSLTSGMAGRNEQFF. In DNA, the CDR3 is TGTGCCAGCAGCTTAACCTCTGGGATGGCGGGGAGGAATGAGCAGTTCTTC. Full variable domain (missing parts from reference TRBV7-3 and TRBJ2-1): GAGVSQTPSNKVTEKGKYVELRCDPISGHTALYWYRQSLGQGPEFLIYFQGTGAADDSGLPNDRFFAVRPEGSVSTLKIQRTERGDSAVYLCASSLTSGMAGRNEQFFGPGTRLTVL.

The CDR3 nucleotides read TGTGCCAGCAGCAACTACTTAGATTCCAACTACGAGCAGTACTTC. Its translation: CASSNYLDSNYEQYF. The genes are TRBV28 and TRBJ2-7; D is unresolved. V shed 6 bases and J shed 3 bases, with 18 bases lying between them. The CDR3 contains 15 residues. Germline CDR1 MDHEN, CDR2 SYDVKM.

The chain employs TRBV6-5 and TRBJ2-1; D is unresolved. The germline CDR1 and CDR2 sequences are MNHEY and SVGAGI. The V end was cut by 0 bases, the J end by 12 bases, with 12 bases between. This CDR3 region has 13 residues. The CDR3 DNA follows: TGTGCCAGCAGTTACTCAGGCAGCCCCCGGCAGTTCTTC. Protein: CASSYSGSPRQFF.

This clonotype was detected once. The chain employs TRBV7-2 and TRBJ2-3, with D possibly TRBD1 on 6 matching bases. V was trimmed by 4 bases and J by 6 bases, leaving 14 bases between them. Germline V gives CDR1 SGHTA, CDR2 FQGNSA. The CDR3 length is 14 residues. CDR3 nucleotide sequence: TGTGCCAGCAGCTCCCAATACAGGGTGGATACGCAGTATTTT. Translating it yields CASSSQYRVDTQYF.

This chain connects TRBV5-1 to TRBJ2-1, with TRBD2 matching 16 bases. Losses at the gene ends were 2 bases for V and 7 bases for J; bases not matched to a gene: 6. Germline V CDR1 and CDR2: SGHRS, YFSETQ. This CDR3 has 17 amino acids. CDR3 sequence reads: CASSFGTSGGADNEQFF. In DNA, the CDR3 is TGCGCCAGCAGCTTCGGGACTAGCGGGGGGGCCGATAATGAGCAGTTCTTC.

The J gene is TRBJ2-7, the V gene TRBV3-1, with D uncertain. V lost 2 bases and J 5 bases, leaving 4 bases between the germline ends. CDR3 length: 11 residues. The V gene's germline CDR1 is LGHDT and CDR2 YNNKEL (reference sequence). CDR3 sequence: CASSQRNEQYF. Written as DNA, the CDR3 is TGTGCCAGCAGCCAAAGAAACGAGCAGTACTTC.

This clonotype has just a few counts. V gene TRBV10-3 combines with J gene TRBJ2-1, with unresolved D. The CDR3 has 13 residues. Germline CDR1 and CDR2: ENHRY and SYGVKD. V dropped 8 bases and J dropped 2 bases, with 10 bases sitting between them. The CDR3 region has the DNA TGTGCCATCGGTCCTGAACCCTACAATGAGCAGTTCTTC. Protein: CAIGPEPYNEQFF.

This rearrangement joins TRBV12-3 or TRBV12-4 to TRBJ1-1; tentatively, D is TRBD1 (5 bases). CDR3 length: 14 residues. Trimming pared 5 bases from V and 6 bases from J, leaving 16 bases between. The CDR3 protein is CASSPPGGRSEAFF. The CDR3 DNA is TGTGCCAGCAGTCCCCCCGGGGGGAGATCTGAAGCTTTCTTT.

V and J are TRBV7-2 and TRBJ1-1, with D perhaps TRBD1 (5 bases). Trimming removed 0 bases at V and 12 bases at J, with 23 bases between. This CDR3 is built from 16 residues. CDR1 SGHTA and CDR2 FQGNSA come from the germline V gene. The chain's CDR3 is CASSLAISREQEFSFF. The CDR3 nucleotides read TGTGCCAGCAGCTTAGCCATTTCCCGGGAACAGGAGTTTTCTTTCTTT.

The V and J genes are TRBV20-1 and TRBJ2-7, with TRBD1 matching 8 bases. Germline V gives CDR1 DFQATT, CDR2 SNEGSKA (reference sequence). With V trimmed by 6 bases and J by 0 bases, 4 bases remained unmatched. The length of the CDR3 is 13 residues. CDR3 protein: CSAPDRASYEQYF. DNA of the CDR3: TGCAGTGCGCCGGACAGGGCCTCCTACGAGCAGTACTTC.

This chain links TRBV6-6 with TRBJ2-2, with TRBD1 as a possible D gene (6 bases). The CDR3 consists of 14 residues. The V gene lost 6 bases and the J gene lost 1 base, with 9 bases spanning the gap. Germline V gene sequence: CDR1 MNHNY, CDR2 SVGAGI (reference sequence). CDR3 DNA sequence: TGTGCCAGCAGACCGGGACAGAACACCGGGGAGCTGTTTTTT. Protein product: CASRPGQNTGELFF.

The chain recombines TRBV7-8 with TRBJ2-2; TRBD1 might be the D (5 bases). Per the germline V gene, CDR1 is SGHVS and CDR2 is FQNEAQ. This CDR3 is 16 amino acids long. Trimming pared 1 base from V and 7 bases from J, leaving 16 bases between. The CDR3 DNA sequence: TGTGCCAGCAGCTTAGTTCAGGGAACGAAAATCGGGGAGCTGTTTTTT. Translated: CASSLVQGTKIGELFF.

The sample holds a few counts of this clonotype. V usage is TRBV6-5 and J usage is TRBJ1-1; TRBD1 agrees at 7 bases. Unmatched junction bases numbered 6, after V lost 11 bases and J lost 6 bases. Germline assignment: CDR1 MNHEY and CDR2 SVGAGI. The CDR3 consists of 11 residues. The DNA for the CDR3 is TGTGCCGTCCAGGGGGGGCCTGAAGCTTTCTTT. Amino acids: CAVQGGPEAFF.

The chain combines TRBV2 with TRBJ2-3; 8 bases match TRBD2. V was pared by 8 bases and J by 5 bases, with 9 bases of the junction left unmatched. Germline V gene data show CDR1 as SNHLY and CDR2 as FYNNEI. The CDR3 totals 14 residues. CDR3 protein: CASGRRGAGDTQYF. The CDR3 DNA follows: TGTGCCAGCGGAAGGCGGGGGGCAGGAGATACGCAGTATTTT. The full variable domain, in which reference TRBV2 and TRBJ2-3 provide the parts outside the CDR3, is EPEVTQTPSHQVTQMGQEVILRCVPISNHLYFYWYRQILGQKVEFLVSFYNNEISEKSEIFDDQFSVERPDGSNFTLKIRSTKLEDSAMYFCASGRRGAGDTQYFGPGTRLTVL.

The chain links TRBV6-5 to TRBJ1-4, with unresolved D. Per germline, CDR1 MNHEY and CDR2 SVGAGI. The V end lost 0 bases, the J end lost 7 bases, and 21 bases lay between the germline ends. CDR3 length: 18 amino acids. The CDR3 DNA follows: TGTGCCAGCAGTTACTCGATATATAGGATCGATCGGAGTGAAAAACTGTTTTTT. This sequence encodes CASSYSIYRIDRSEKLFF.

The rearrangement joins TRBV5-5 to TRBJ2-5, with 8 bases fitting TRBD1. CDR3 length equals 16 residues. Germline CDR1 reads SGHKS; CDR2 reads YYEKEE (reference sequence). V gave up 5 bases and J gave up 4 bases; unmatched junction bases: 13. This CDR3 is CASSSHPIDRGETQYF. DNA of the CDR3: TGTGCCAGCAGTTCACACCCAATCGACAGGGGAGAGACCCAGTACTTC.

The chain combines TRBV27 with TRBJ2-1, with D maybe TRBD2 (5 bases). CDR3 length: 14 residues. From germline, CDR1 is MNHEY and CDR2 SMNVEV (reference sequence). The V gene lost 5 bases and the J gene lost 3 bases, with 11 bases spanning the gap. This chain's CDR3 is CASSLRTFYNEQFF. In DNA form, the CDR3 reads TGTGCCAGCAGTCTCAGGACTTTCTACAATGAGCAGTTCTTC.

The rearrangement joins TRBV28 to TRBJ2-5, with TRBD1 identical over 8 bases. The CDR3 is 14 residues long. From germline, CDR1 is MDHEN and CDR2 SYDVKM. With 5 bases clipped from V and 2 bases from J, the junction kept 4 bases outside the gene matches. The CDR3 region has the DNA TGTGCCAGCAGTGAGGGACAGGCACAAGAGACCCAGTACTTC. This codes for CASSEGQAQETQYF.

This clonotype was counted between two and nine times. The chain has TRBV2 and TRBJ1-2; D is unclear. The CDR3 covers 14 residues. Germline CDR1 SNHLY, CDR2 FYNNEI. Trimming pared 5 bases from V and 5 bases from J, leaving 15 bases between. DNA of the CDR3: TGTGCCAGCAGTCACGGAAGGACGGTTTATGGCTACACCTTC. Translating gives CASSHGRTVYGYTF.

V gene TRBV7-3 combines with J gene TRBJ2-6; D unresolved. The CDR3 is 14 residues long. The germline CDR1 and CDR2 sequences are SGHTA and FQGTGA. Trimming shortened V by 0 bases and J by 2 bases, and 2 bases separated the two germline ends. CDR3 residues: CASSLTTGANVLTF. The CDR3 DNA follows: TGTGCCAGCAGCTTAACGACTGGGGCCAACGTCCTGACTTTC.

The J gene is TRBJ2-3, the V gene TRBV6-5; a possible D gene is TRBD1 (7 bases). The CDR3 totals 15 residues. Trimming shortened V by 4 bases and J by 6 bases, and 17 bases separated the two germline ends. Germline assignment: CDR1 MNHEY and CDR2 SVGAGI. The CDR3 sequence is CASSSGAGGRDTQYF. The CDR3 region has the DNA TGTGCCAGCAGTTCGGGAGCAGGGGGGCGGGATACGCAGTATTTT.